This TCR beta chain comes out of a study of T-cell memory formation after mild COVID-19. Sample barcodes and UMIs were carried by the TCR alpha and TCR beta cDNA libraries that 5'RACE generated with constant-segment primers. From the 5' RACE reads, TCRdb called clonotypes with MiXCR, one entry per CDR3 protein. The sample has 300,000 to 400,000 distinct CDR3 sequences, 15% to 20% seen once; the top ten hold around 24%. Overall study results and limits: Within pre-infection memory, some responding clones were found, suggesting cross-reactive memory joined.

As concerns this clonotype: Its matching antigen is unknown.

Sequencing was done on a sample of PBMCs or a T cell subset sorted from them (not recorded which). This receptor was taken from a man aged 18 to 29 who had mild COVID-19 (a few samples of this study predate the infection). Cell type and time point are not known.

The CDR3: CASMRGETDTQYF. Written as DNA, the CDR3 is TGTGCCAGCATGCGGGGGGAGACAGATACGCAGTATTTT. The chain links TRBV12-3 or TRBV12-4 to TRBJ2-3, with 8 positions matching TRBD2. V shed 7 bases, J shed 3 bases, and the junction held 3 bases outside the gene matches. There are 13 residues in the CDR3.